This T cell receptor (beta chain) was retrieved from a study of shared clonotypes between healthy human individuals. Study-wide background: Sampling drew on donors who were a couple of women and a few men aged 18 to 49.

Sequencing was at deep level. Per the authors' pipeline: Junction-only immunoSEQ sequences carried no quality scores, so filtering differed. The method was immunoSEQ multiplex PCR; TCRdb's version includes in-frame clones alone and lacks a portion of them. The D gene and trimming were derived from the DNA, and the V and J assignments and clone size from that table. The sample has 2,500,000 or so clones, approximately 94% seen once. Germline CDR1 is KGHSH and CDR2 is LQKENI. With 2 bases clipped from V and 6 bases from J, the junction kept 6 bases outside the gene matches. This CDR3 comprises 17 residues. CD4+ cells yielded CD45RA+ naive and CD45RA-negative memory subsets.

This sequence originates from a man younger than 35 in good health. Some clones in this sample may be carry-over from other donors' samples. The sample consisted of naive CD4+ T cells from PBMCs. Subset meaning: CD45RA+ positively selected. V is TRBV18 and J is TRBJ2-2, with 13 bases that match TRBD2. As DNA, the CDR3 is TGTGCCAGCTCACCATCAGGACTAGCGGGAGCGTCCGGGGAGCTGTTTTTT. As protein: CASSPSGLAGASGELFF.